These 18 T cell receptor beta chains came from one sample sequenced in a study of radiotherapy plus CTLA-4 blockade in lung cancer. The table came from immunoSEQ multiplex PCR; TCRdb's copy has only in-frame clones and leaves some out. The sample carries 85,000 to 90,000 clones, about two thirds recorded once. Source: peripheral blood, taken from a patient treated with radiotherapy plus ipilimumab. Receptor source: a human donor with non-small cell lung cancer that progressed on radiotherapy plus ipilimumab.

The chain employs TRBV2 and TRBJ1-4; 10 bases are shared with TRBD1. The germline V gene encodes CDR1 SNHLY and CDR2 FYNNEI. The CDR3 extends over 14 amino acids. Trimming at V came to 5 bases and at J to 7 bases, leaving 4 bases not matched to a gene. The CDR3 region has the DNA TGTGCCAGCAGTCCGGGACAGGGGAGTGAAAAACTGTTTTTT. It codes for CASSPGQGSEKLFF.

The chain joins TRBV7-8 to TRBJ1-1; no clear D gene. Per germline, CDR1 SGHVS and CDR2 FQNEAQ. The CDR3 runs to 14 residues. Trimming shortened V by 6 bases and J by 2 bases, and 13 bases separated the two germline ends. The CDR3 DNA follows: TGTGCCAGCAGACTAACAATAGACAACACTGAAGCTTTCTTT. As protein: CASRLTIDNTEAFF.

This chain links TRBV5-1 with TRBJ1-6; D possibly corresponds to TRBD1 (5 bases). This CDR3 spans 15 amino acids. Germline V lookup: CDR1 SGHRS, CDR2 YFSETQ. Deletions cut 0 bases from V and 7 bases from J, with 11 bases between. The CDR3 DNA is TGCGCCAGCAGCTTGGAGGGGAGCTCCAATTCACCCCTCCACTTT. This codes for CASSLEGSSNSPLHF. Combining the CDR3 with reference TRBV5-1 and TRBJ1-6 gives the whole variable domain KAGVTQTPRYLIKTRGQQVTLSCSPISGHRSVSWYQQTPGQGLQFLFEYFSETQRNKGNFPGRFSGRQFSNSRSEMNVSTLELGDSALYLCASSLEGSSNSPLHFGNGTRLTVT.

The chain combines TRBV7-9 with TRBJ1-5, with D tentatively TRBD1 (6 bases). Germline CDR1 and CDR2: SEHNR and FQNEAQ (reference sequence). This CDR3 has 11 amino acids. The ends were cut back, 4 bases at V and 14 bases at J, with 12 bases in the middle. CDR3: CASSSTGSKHF. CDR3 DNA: TGTGCCAGCAGCTCTACAGGGTCAAAGCATTTT. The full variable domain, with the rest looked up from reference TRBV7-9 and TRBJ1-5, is DTGVSQNPRHKITKRGQNVTFRCDPISEHNRLYWYRQTLGQGPEFLTYFQNEAQLEKSRLLSDRFSAERPKGSFSTLEIQRTEQGDSAMYLCASSSTGSKHFGDGTRLSIL.

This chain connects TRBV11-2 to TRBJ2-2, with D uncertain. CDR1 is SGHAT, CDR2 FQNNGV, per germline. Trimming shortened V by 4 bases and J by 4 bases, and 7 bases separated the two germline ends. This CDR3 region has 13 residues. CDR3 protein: CASSWVATGELFF. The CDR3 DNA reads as TGTGCCAGCAGCTGGGTGGCCACCGGGGAGCTGTTTTTT. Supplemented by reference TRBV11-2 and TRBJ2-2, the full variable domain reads EAGVAQSPRYKIIEKRQSVAFWCNPISGHATLYWYQQILGQGPKLLIQFQNNGVVDDSQLPKDRFSAERLKGVDSTLKIQPAKLEDSAVYLCASSWVATGELFFGEGSRLTVL.

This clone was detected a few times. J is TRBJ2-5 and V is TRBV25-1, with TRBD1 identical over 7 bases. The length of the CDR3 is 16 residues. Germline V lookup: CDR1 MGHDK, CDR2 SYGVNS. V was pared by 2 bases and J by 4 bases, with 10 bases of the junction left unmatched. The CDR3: CASSEANRGMRETQYF. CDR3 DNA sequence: TGTGCCAGCAGTGAAGCCAACAGGGGTATGCGAGAGACCCAGTACTTC.

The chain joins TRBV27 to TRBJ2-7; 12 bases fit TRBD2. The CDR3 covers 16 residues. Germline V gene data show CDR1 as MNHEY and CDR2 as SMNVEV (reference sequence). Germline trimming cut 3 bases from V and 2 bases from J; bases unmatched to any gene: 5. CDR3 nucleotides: TGTGCCAGCAGTTTGGCACTAGCGGGGGGAGCCTACGAGCAGTACTTC. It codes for CASSLALAGGAYEQYF.

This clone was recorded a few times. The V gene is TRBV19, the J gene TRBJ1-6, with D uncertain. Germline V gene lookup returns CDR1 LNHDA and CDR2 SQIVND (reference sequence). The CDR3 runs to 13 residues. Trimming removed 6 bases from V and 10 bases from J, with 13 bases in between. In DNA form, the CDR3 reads TGTGCCAGTAGGCCCGGGCCCGGCTCACCCCTCCACTTT. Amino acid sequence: CASRPGPGSPLHF.

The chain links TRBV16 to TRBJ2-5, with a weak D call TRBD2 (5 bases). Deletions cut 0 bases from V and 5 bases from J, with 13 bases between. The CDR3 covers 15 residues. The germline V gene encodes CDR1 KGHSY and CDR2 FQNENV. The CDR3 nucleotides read TGTGCCAGCAGCCAATCGAGAGGGATAGGGGAGACCCAGTACTTC. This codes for CASSQSRGIGETQYF. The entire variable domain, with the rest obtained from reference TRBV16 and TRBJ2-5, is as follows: GEEVAQTPKHLVRGEGQKAKLYCAPIKGHSYVFWYQQVLKNEFKFLISFQNENVFDETGMPKERFSAKCLPNSPCSLEIQATKLEDSAVYFCASSQSRGIGETQYFGPGTRLLVL.

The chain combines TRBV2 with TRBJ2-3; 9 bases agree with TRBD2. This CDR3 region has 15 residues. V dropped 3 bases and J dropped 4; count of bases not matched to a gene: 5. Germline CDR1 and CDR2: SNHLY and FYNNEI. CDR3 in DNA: TGTGCCAGCAGTGAGGGCGGGGGGGCTTCAGATACGCAGTATTTT. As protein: CASSEGGGASDTQYF.

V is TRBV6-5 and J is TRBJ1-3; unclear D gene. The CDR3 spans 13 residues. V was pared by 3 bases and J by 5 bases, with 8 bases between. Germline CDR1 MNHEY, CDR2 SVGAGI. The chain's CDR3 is CASSYDRRNTIYF. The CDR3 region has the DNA TGTGCCAGCAGTTATGACCGTAGAAACACCATATATTTT.

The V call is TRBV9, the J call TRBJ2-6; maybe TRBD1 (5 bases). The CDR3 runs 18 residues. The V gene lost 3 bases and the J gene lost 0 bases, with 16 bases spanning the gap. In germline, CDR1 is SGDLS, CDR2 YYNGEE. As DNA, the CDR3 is TGTGCCAGCAGCGGAACCCTTGACAGCCACTCTGGGGCCAACGTCCTGACTTTC. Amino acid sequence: CASSGTLDSHSGANVLTF.

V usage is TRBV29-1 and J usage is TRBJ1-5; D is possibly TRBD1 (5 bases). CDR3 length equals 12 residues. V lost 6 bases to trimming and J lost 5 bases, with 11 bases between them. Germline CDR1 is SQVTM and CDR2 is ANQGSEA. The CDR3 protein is CSVGTADQPQHF. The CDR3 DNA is TGCAGCGTGGGGACGGCAGATCAGCCCCAGCATTTT.

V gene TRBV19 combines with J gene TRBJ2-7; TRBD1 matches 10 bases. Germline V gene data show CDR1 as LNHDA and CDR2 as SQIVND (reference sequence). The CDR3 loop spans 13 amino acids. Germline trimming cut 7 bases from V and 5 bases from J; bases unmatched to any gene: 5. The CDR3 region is CASNAGTGDEQYF. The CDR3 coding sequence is TGTGCCAGTAATGCCGGGACAGGGGACGAGCAGTACTTC.

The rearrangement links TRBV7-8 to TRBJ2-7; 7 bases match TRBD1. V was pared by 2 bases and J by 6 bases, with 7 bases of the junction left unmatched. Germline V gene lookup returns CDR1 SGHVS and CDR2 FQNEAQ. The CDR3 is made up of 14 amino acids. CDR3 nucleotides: TGTGCCAGCAGCTTAAGGGACAGAGGCGGCGAGCAGTACTTC. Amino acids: CASSLRDRGGEQYF.

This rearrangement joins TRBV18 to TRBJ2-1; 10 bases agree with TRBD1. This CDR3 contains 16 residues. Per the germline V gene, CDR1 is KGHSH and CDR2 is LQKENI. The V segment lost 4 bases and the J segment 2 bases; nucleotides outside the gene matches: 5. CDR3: CASSQMGQGTYNEQFF. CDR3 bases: TGTGCCAGCTCACAAATGGGACAGGGGACCTACAATGAGCAGTTCTTC.

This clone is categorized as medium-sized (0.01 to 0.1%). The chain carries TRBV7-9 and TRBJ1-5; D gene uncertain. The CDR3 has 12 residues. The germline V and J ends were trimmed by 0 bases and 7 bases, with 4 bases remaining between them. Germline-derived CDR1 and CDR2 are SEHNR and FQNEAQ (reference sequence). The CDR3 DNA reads TGTGCCAGCAGCTTAGCAGGACAGCCCCAGCATTTT. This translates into CASSLAGQPQHF.

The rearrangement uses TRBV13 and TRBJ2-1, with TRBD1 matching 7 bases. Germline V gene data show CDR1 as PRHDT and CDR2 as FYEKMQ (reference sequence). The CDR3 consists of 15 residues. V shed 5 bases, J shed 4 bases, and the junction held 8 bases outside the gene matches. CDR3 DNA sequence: TGTGCCAGCAGCCCTAGGGGGCCTCAATACAATGAGCAGTTCTTC. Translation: CASSPRGPQYNEQFF.